This TCR beta chain is from a study of blood T cell repertoires in COVID-19. The overall study: PBMCs, B-cell-depleted T cells, or T cells were the source of the cDNA or gDNA that made up the material.

In the authors' workflow: Amplified reference gene primers provided the basis for estimating nucleated cell counts. Clones were sequenced by immunoSEQ multiplex PCR, and TCRdb holds only the in-frame ones, with some missing. D and trimming were read from the DNA, whereas the V and J calls and clone size are those reported in that table. Of under 250,000 clones detected, about nine tenths appear once; the ten largest clones hold roughly 6.5%. Material: peripheral blood. The receptor was derived from a man in his sixties who had recovered from COVID-19.

The chain's CDR3 is CASSSRTGTTQYF. The CDR3 region has the DNA TGTGCCAGCAGTTCCAGGACAGGGACGACCCAGTACTTC. The V gene is TRBV27, the J gene TRBJ2-5; 8 bases line up with TRBD1. Looked up from germline, CDR1 is MNHEY and CDR2 is SMNVEV (reference sequence). The V gene end was trimmed by 4 bases and the J gene end by 7 bases; junction bases not matched to a gene: 5. The CDR3 extends over 13 amino acids.